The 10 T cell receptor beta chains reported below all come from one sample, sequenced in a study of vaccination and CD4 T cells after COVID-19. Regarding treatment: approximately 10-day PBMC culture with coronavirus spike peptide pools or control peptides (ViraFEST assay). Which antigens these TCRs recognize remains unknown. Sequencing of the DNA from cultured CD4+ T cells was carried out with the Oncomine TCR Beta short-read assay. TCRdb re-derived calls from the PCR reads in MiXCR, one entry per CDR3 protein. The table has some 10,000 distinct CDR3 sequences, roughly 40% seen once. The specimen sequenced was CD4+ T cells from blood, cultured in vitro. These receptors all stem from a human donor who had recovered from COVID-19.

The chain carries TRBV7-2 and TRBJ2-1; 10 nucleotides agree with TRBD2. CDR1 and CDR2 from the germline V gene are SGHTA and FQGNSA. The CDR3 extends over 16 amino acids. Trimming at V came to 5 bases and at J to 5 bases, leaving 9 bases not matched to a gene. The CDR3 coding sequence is TGTGCCAGCAGCCAAGTAACTAGCGGGGTACACAATGAGCAGTTCTTC. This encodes CASSQVTSGVHNEQFF.

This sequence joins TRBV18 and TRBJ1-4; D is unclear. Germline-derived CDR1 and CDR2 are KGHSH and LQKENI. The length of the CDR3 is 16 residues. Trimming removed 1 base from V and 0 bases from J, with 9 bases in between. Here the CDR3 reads CASSPQRGSTNEKLFF. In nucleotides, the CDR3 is TGTGCCAGCTCACCACAACGGGGATCAACTAATGAAAAACTGTTTTTT.

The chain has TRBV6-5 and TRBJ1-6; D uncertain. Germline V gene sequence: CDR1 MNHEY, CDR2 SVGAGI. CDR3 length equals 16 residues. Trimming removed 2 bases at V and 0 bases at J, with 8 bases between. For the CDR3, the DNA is TGTGCCAGCAGTTACGGCCGATCCTCCTATAATTCACCCCTCCACTTT. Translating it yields CASSYGRSSYNSPLHF.

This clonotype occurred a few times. The CDR3 is CAWIEGFYGYTF. The CDR3 bases are TGTGCCTGGATAGAAGGCTTCTATGGCTACACCTTC. V usage is TRBV30 and J usage is TRBJ1-2; the D is unclear. CDR1 is GTSNPN and CDR2 is SVGIG in the germline V gene (reference sequence). This CDR3 is built from 12 residues. Trimming took off 4 bases at V and 4 bases at J, with 10 bases between the two ends.

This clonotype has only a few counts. The CDR3 sequence: CASKGTSGGYEQYF. The CDR3, as DNA: TGTGCCAGCAAGGGGACTAGCGGGGGGTACGAGCAGTACTTC. The rearrangement uses TRBV2 and TRBJ2-7; 15 nucleotides align to TRBD2. V lost 7 bases, J lost 4 bases, and 2 bases stayed unmatched. Germline CDR1 is SNHLY and CDR2 is FYNNEI. There are 14 residues in the CDR3. Complete variable domain (other parts from reference TRBV2 and TRBJ2-7): EPEVTQTPSHQVTQMGQEVILRCVPISNHLYFYWYRQILGQKVEFLVSFYNNEISEKSEIFDDQFSVERPDGSNFTLKIRSTKLEDSAMYFCASKGTSGGYEQYFGPGTRLTVT.

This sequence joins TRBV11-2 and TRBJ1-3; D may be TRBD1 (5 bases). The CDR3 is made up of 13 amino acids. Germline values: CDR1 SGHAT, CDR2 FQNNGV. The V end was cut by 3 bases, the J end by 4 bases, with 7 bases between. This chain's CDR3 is CASSFGGGNTIYF. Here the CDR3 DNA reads TGTGCCAGCAGCTTCGGGGGGGGAAACACCATATATTTT.

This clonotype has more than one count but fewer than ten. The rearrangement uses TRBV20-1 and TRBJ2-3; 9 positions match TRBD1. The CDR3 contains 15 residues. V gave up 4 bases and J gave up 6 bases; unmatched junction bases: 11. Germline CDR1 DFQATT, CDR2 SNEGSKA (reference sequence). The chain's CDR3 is CSATAGTGSSDTQYF. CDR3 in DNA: TGCAGTGCTACTGCCGGGACAGGGTCATCCGATACGCAGTATTTT.

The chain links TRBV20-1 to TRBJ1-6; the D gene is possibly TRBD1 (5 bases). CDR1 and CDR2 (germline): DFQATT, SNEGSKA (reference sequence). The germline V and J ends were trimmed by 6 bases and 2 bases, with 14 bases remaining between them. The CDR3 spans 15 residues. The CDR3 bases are TGCAGTGCATCGACAGCTACAGCCTATAATTCACCCCTCCACTTT. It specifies CSASTATAYNSPLHF.

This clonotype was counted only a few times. The CDR3 reads CASSLDGVSTDTQYF. As DNA, the CDR3 is TGTGCCAGCAGCTTAGACGGGGTGAGCACAGATACGCAGTATTTT. V and J are TRBV7-2 and TRBJ2-3; D may be TRBD2 (5 bases). CDR1 SGHTA and CDR2 FQGNSA come from the germline V gene. This CDR3 comprises 15 residues. V lost 1 base, J lost 0 bases, and 8 bases lay in between. Full variable domain (missing parts from reference TRBV7-2 and TRBJ2-3): GAGVSQSPSNKVTEKGKDVELRCDPISGHTALYWYRQSLGQGLEFLIYFQGNSAPDKSGLPSDRFSAERTGGSVSTLTIQRTQQEDSAVYLCASSLDGVSTDTQYFGPGTRLTVL.

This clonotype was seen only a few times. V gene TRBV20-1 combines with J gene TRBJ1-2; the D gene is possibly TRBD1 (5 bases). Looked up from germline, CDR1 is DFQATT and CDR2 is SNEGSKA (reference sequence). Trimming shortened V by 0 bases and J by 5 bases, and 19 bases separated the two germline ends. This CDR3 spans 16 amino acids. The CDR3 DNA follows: TGCAGTGCTAGAGATCGCCACCAGGGTAGTAGATATGGCTACACCTTC. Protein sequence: CSARDRHQGSRYGYTF.